This TCR beta chain was sequenced in a study of read filtering for tumor transcriptome and immune sequencing (dated by TCRdb to 2020 to 2021). Background for the entire study: The cohort had about 17 male and over 12 female patients with a mean age of roughly 62 years, ranging from about 45 to 85. TCR-region mapped reads per sample ranged from about 4.05 to 10.27 million with IR-seq versus only 85 to 1273 with RNA-seq. By revised international staging, about 8 patients were R-ISS I, about 15 were R-ISS II and 6 or 7 were R-ISS III. As a main aim, a read-filtering strategy for immune repertoire data was addressed, with the specific question being whether clonotypes supported by a single read should be removed. After DNase treatment, whole-transcriptome libraries were prepared using the TruSeq RNA Access Library Prep Kit. TCR repertoires obtained by targeted immune repertoire sequencing and by bulk whole-transcriptome sequencing performed on the same bone marrow samples were compared.

TCR libraries were constructed from roughly 400 ng RNA using the Immunoverse kit, and molecular barcoded adaptors covering alpha/delta and beta/gamma chains were employed. TCR library preparation used the same RNA that went into transcriptome sequencing. Sequencing of the TCR libraries was done on an Illumina HiSeq 4000 with 2 x 150 cycles. As for the authors' bioinformatics: Using MiXCR, which included quality filtering and error correction, TCR reads were aligned to human V, D, J and C references and then assembled into CDR3 clonotypes. The tcR package in R was used for analysis of clonotype counts and gene usage diversity. For inspection of raw mapping reads, RNA-seq reads were mapped by STAR aligner version 2.5.3a onto GRCh37 of the human genome. IR-seq fastq files were randomly downsampled with Seqtk 1.3 to test the effect of sequencing depth on detected clonotypes. TCRdb reran the public reads through fastp at Q25 and MiXCR, keeping productive beta chains. Every CDR3 protein is listed once, alongside the most common genes and DNA of its rows. It is TCRdb's table, rather than the study itself, that gives the V and J calls and clone size. Recorded for this sample are about 63,000 distinct CDR3 sequences; roughly 13% of them occurred a single time. The ten biggest clones cover around 45% of the sample.

Each patient had bone marrow sampled at the time of active disease. Isolation of bone marrow mononuclear cells was performed by Ficoll-Hypaque density gradient centrifugation. To remove myeloma plasma cells, the cells were labeled with CD138 magnetic microbeads on a MACS separator, and CD138-negative cells were then collected by negative selection. Flow cytometry with CD138 antibodies on an Attune NxT was used to check how pure the isolated cells were. TRIzol reagent was used to extract total RNA, and a NanoDrop spectrophotometer was used to quantify the extracted RNA. For each patient, the CD138-negative bone marrow sample underwent paired RNA-seq and IR-seq. CDR1 and CDR2 were assigned from the germline V gene (reference sequence) as LNHNV and YYDKDF. Reading from cysteine to phenylalanine, the CDR3 counts 14 amino acids. Only CDR3 DNA remains: 42 bases, in frame from the first base. V is shortened by 1 base, J by 5 bases, and the region joining them spans 11 bases.

Study-wide conclusions, independent of this receptor: IR-seq captured clonotypes at much higher depth and more reliably than RNA-seq, and smaller IR-seq throughput sufficed to identify most shared clonotypes. The sorted CD138-negative fraction was a mixed bone marrow immune population, not purified T cells. Single-read clonotypes made up 80% to 85% of clonotypes but about 3.2% of total reads in IR-seq, and just under 75% of clonotypes and 35% to 50% of reads in RNA-seq. Removing single-read clonotypes increased the correlation between IR-seq and RNA-seq shared clonotype proportions.

A remark on this clonotype: The antigen this receptor binds is unknown. Base qualities were left out, and no much larger clone turns up one base away.

The TCR was taken from a donor aged 40 or over with multiple myeloma. Specimen: a population of CD138-negative cells sorted from bone marrow. What the cell subset or site label conveys for this sample: bone marrow mononuclear cells depleted of CD138+ plasma/myeloma cells by negative magnetic selection. The receptor chain draws on TRBV15 and TRBJ2-5, with the D gene not clear enough to name. The CDR3 reads CATSRVVGSETQYF. The DNA sequence follows: TGTGCCACCAGCAGAGTGGTGGGTTCGGAGACCCAGTACTTC.